The clone carrying this T cell receptor beta chain was detected many times. The antigen is unknown. The CDR3 has 16 residues. From germline, CDR1 is LGHDT and CDR2 YNNKEL (reference sequence). The germline V and J ends were trimmed by 4 bases and 5 bases, with 18 bases remaining between them. These data come from a study of metastatic and nonmetastatic thyroid tumors. Study details: Samples came from malignant and benign thyroid patients, and repertoires were compared across blood and tumor or nodule tissue. Study-wide findings and caveats: According to reports, the diversity of TCR beta was significantly higher in malignant thyroid tumors than in benign nodules, and this held in both blood and tumor samples.

Thyroid surgery was performed in patients who had received no treatment beforehand. Original analysis: To classify distant metastasis in papillary thyroid cancer, a model was built from CDR3 differences across clinicopathological groups. TCRdb re-analyzed the PCR reads using MiXCR. TCRdb, not the authors, supplied the V and J calls. The table shows about 25,000 clones, with more than 20% occurring only once. The clonotype originates from a male donor with papillary thyroid cancer or a benign thyroid nodule (not recorded which). Some clones in this sample may be carry-over from other donors' samples. The J gene is TRBJ2-1, the V gene TRBV3-1, with D perhaps TRBD1 or TRBD2 (5 bases each). Sequencing was carried out using blood. The chain's CDR3 is CASSLRGARLHNEQFF. CDR3 sequence (DNA): TGTGCCAGCAGCCTAAGAGGGGCCAGGCTTCACAATGAGCAGTTCTTC.